The 32 T cell receptor beta chains given below trace back to one sample, sequenced in a study of Ad26.COV2.S vaccination and SARS-CoV-2 variants. The repertoire was sequenced with immunoSEQ multiplex PCR; TCRdb's copy has only in-frame clones and lacks some. Of about 470,000 clones detected, roughly 87% appear once; the ten largest clones hold roughly 4%. Treatment here: 19 received Ad26.COV2.S at low or high dose, single or two shots; about 5 received placebo; per-sample allocation not given. It was on day 63 after the first vaccine or placebo injection that samples were taken. Sequenced material: peripheral blood, taken in a trial of Ad26.COV2.S vaccine versus placebo. All receptors derive from a person aged 18 to 65 who received the Ad26.COV2.S COVID-19 vaccine or a placebo.

This clone has just one count. Here the CDR3 DNA reads TGTGCCAGCAGGCCCGGGACAGGGGGGCTCGAGCAGTACTTC. Amino acid sequence: CASRPGTGGLEQYF. V and J are TRBV2 and TRBJ2-7; 11 nucleotides match TRBD1. Trimming removed 6 bases from V and 6 bases from J; junction bases left unmatched: 7. The germline V gene encodes CDR1 SNHLY and CDR2 FYNNEI. CDR3 length: 14 amino acids.

This clone occurred once. The chain joins TRBV3-1 (or the pseudogene TRBV3-2) to TRBJ2-5, with D unresolved. V dropped 0 bases and J dropped 7 bases, with 12 bases sitting between them. CDR1 LGHDT and CDR2 YNNKEL come from the germline V gene (reference sequence). This CDR3 has 14 amino acids. In DNA, the CDR3 is TGTGCCAGCAGCCAAGATCCGGTCAGTGGGACCCAGTACTTC. Translation gives CASSQDPVSGTQYF.

The chain joins TRBV9 to TRBJ1-2; D might be TRBD1 (5 bases). The CDR3 has 13 amino acids. Germline V gene data show CDR1 as SGDLS and CDR2 as YYNGEE. V was trimmed by 4 bases and J by 1 base, leaving 8 bases between them. The CDR3 loop is CASSKDSNYGYTF. The CDR3 nucleotides are TGTGCCAGCAGCAAAGACAGTAACTATGGCTACACCTTC.

Comments on this clone: At the DNA level, this CDR3 is encoded by other sequences in the same sample as well. The CDR3 nucleotides are TGTGCCAGCAGCTCCGGCGGAGAGACCCAGTACTTC. Protein sequence: CASSSGGETQYF. The V gene is TRBV7-2, the J gene TRBJ2-5; no definite D call. Germline lookup yields CDR1 SGHTA and CDR2 FQGNSA. V gave up 4 bases and J gave up 4 bases, with 7 bases separating them. The CDR3 contains 12 residues.

This sequence joins TRBV27 and TRBJ2-1, with 10 bases aligning to TRBD1. The V gene end was trimmed by 8 bases and the J gene end by 5 bases; junction bases not matched to a gene: 3. The CDR3 length is 13 residues. Germline CDR1 MNHEY, CDR2 SMNVEV (reference sequence). CDR3: CASAGTGDNEQFF. The CDR3 DNA sequence: TGTGCCAGCGCCGGGACAGGGGACAATGAGCAGTTCTTC.

The chain links TRBV19 to TRBJ2-1; unclear D gene. The length of the CDR3 is 15 residues. Germline V CDR1 and CDR2: LNHDA, SQIVND (reference sequence). V lost 3 bases and J lost 4, with 13 bases in between. CDR3 in DNA: TGTGCCAGTAGTATGGTTGCGGAGTTATACAATGAGCAGTTCTTC. Amino acid sequence: CASSMVAELYNEQFF.

The rearrangement uses TRBV5-5 and TRBJ2-5, with a possible D match to TRBD2 (5 bases). V lost 3 bases to trimming and J lost 4 bases, with 22 bases between them. The germline V gene has CDR1 SGHKS and CDR2 YYEKEE (reference sequence). The CDR3 is 17 residues long. This CDR3 reads CASSSFSSSLGVETQYF. The CDR3 DNA is TGTGCCAGCAGCTCTTTCTCTAGCTCCCTGGGTGTAGAGACCCAGTACTTC.

The chain uses TRBV5-1 and TRBJ2-1; 9 nucleotides agree with TRBD2. The V gene's germline CDR1 is SGHRS and CDR2 YFSETQ. This CDR3 contains 17 residues. The trim removed 1 base at V and 0 bases at J, leaving 5 bases unmatched. The CDR3 DNA reads as TGCGCCAGCAGCTTGTCTGGTAGCGGGAGCTCCTACAATGAGCAGTTCTTC. As protein: CASSLSGSGSSYNEQFF.

This clone appeared once. V and J are TRBV11-2 and TRBJ1-4; a possible D gene is TRBD1 (6 bases). Germline V lookup: CDR1 SGHAT, CDR2 FQNNGV. V dropped 0 bases and J dropped 7 bases, with 12 bases sitting between them. The CDR3 contains 15 residues. The CDR3 nucleotides read TGTGCCAGCAGCTTAGAAGGGGGGTTTGTTGAAAAACTGTTTTTT. It encodes CASSLEGGFVEKLFF.

This chain links TRBV7-3 with TRBJ2-2, with D possibly being TRBD1 (6 bases). From germline, CDR1 is SGHTA and CDR2 FQGTGA. V was shortened by 5 bases and J by 7 bases, with 17 bases between the two germline ends. This CDR3 is 15 amino acids long. The CDR3 DNA reads as TGTGCCAGCAGCCAGGACAGACTGGCCGGCGGGGAGCTGTTTTTT. It is translated as CASSQDRLAGGELFF.

This chain links TRBV12-5 with TRBJ2-3; no reliable D call. V shed 1 base and J shed 2 bases, with 4 bases lying between them. CDR1 LGHNT and CDR2 FRNRAP come from the germline V gene. The CDR3 length is 13 residues. The CDR3 DNA reads TGTGCTAGTGGTTTGGGACCCACAGATACGCAGTATTTT. Its translation: CASGLGPTDTQYF.

The CDR3 loop reads CASSLRQGNEKLFF. CDR3 coding DNA: TGTGCCAGCAGCTTAAGACAGGGTAATGAAAAACTGTTTTTT. The V call is TRBV5-6, the J call TRBJ1-4, with 7 nucleotides matching TRBD1. The CDR3 contains 14 residues. J lost 4 bases, V lost 2 bases, and 2 bases had no gene match. In germline, CDR1 is SGHDT, CDR2 YYEEEE.

The chain joins TRBV11-2 to TRBJ2-3; D may be TRBD1 or TRBD2 (7 bases each). The V and J ends lost 1 base and 8 bases respectively, with 19 bases between them. Germline CDR1 reads SGHAT; CDR2 reads FQNNGV. The CDR3 totals 16 residues. CDR3 amino acids: CASSLAAGAGGGTQYF. CDR3 nucleotides: TGTGCCAGCAGCTTAGCCGCCGGAGCAGGGGGGGGTACGCAGTATTTT.

V usage is TRBV7-2 and J usage is TRBJ2-7; D not resolved. The V end was cut by 5 bases, the J end by 0 bases, with 8 bases between. This CDR3 is 13 amino acids long. The germline gives CDR1 SGHTA, CDR2 FQGNSA. The CDR3 sequence: CASSPFSSYEQYF. In nucleotides, the CDR3 is TGTGCCAGCAGCCCTTTTAGCTCCTACGAGCAGTACTTC.

The gene calls are TRBV10-3 and TRBJ2-2; no reliable D call. The CDR3 loop spans 11 amino acids. Trimming left V 5 bases short and J 7 bases short, with 5 bases between. Germline values: CDR1 ENHRY, CDR2 SYGVKD. The CDR3 nucleotides read TGTGCCATCAGTATGGGCGGGGAGCTGTTTTTT. Translating it yields CAISMGGELFF.

The gene calls are TRBV3-1 (or the pseudogene TRBV3-2) and TRBJ2-7, with D tentatively TRBD2 (6 bases). The V end lost 4 bases, the J end lost 2 bases, and 18 bases lay between the germline ends. Germline CDR1 and CDR2: LGHDT and YNNKEL (reference sequence). This CDR3 is 16 amino acids long. The CDR3 region has the DNA TGTGCCAGCAGCCCCTCCGGCCCTAGCGTGGCCTACGAGCAGTACTTC. It translates to CASSPSGPSVAYEQYF.

The chain recombines TRBV2 with TRBJ2-3, with 9 bases aligning to TRBD2. V trimming: 2 bases; J trimming: 2 bases; junction bases outside the gene matches: 8. This CDR3 is 17 amino acids long. CDR1 and CDR2 (germline): SNHLY, FYNNEI. CDR3 residues: CASSEFGLAGSTDTQYF. In nucleotides, the CDR3 is TGTGCCAGCAGTGAATTCGGGCTAGCGGGGTCCACAGATACGCAGTATTTT.

The chain is built from TRBV29-1 and TRBJ2-1, with 10 bases aligning to TRBD2. This CDR3 is 15 amino acids long. The junction had 11 bases not matched to a gene; V was cut back by 3 bases and J by 9 bases. Germline V lookup: CDR1 SQVTM, CDR2 ANQGSEA. CDR3: CSVEARSGRASEQFF. The DNA of the CDR3 is TGCAGCGTTGAGGCCAGGAGCGGGAGGGCCTCTGAGCAGTTCTTC.

The CDR3 DNA reads as TGTGCCAGCACTCGAAGGGGACTAGAAACCTATTCGAACACCGGGGAGCTGTTTTTT. The encoded protein is CASTRRGLETYSNTGELFF. The chain carries TRBV27 and TRBJ2-2; 8 nucleotides line up with TRBD2. V shed 7 bases, J shed 0 bases, and the junction held 16 bases outside the gene matches. This CDR3 spans 19 amino acids. CDR1 MNHEY and CDR2 SMNVEV come from the germline V gene (reference sequence).

The genes are TRBV6-5 and TRBJ1-1; D might be TRBD1 (6 bases). The CDR3 is made up of 15 amino acids. Germline V CDR1 and CDR2: MNHEY, SVGAGI. V was clipped by 0 bases and J by 5 bases, with 13 bases between them. CDR3 region: CASSYSGGAGTEAFF. The CDR3 region has the DNA TGTGCCAGCAGTTACTCCGGGGGGGCTGGTACTGAAGCTTTCTTT.

The CDR3 region has the DNA TGTGCCAGCAGCCCAGGGAACCGGGGTGATACGCAGTATTTT. As protein: CASSPGNRGDTQYF. The chain uses TRBV7-3 and TRBJ2-3; D may be TRBD1 or TRBD2 (5 bases each). The CDR3 has 14 residues. Between the trimmed V and J ends, which lost 5 bases and 6 bases, there was a span of 15 bases. Germline CDR1 is SGHTA and CDR2 is FQGTGA.

This clone showed up just once. This chain connects TRBV9 to TRBJ2-1, with 8 nucleotides matching TRBD2. The junction had 4 bases not matched to a gene; V was cut back by 0 bases and J by 2 bases. This CDR3 has 16 amino acids. Germline CDR1 and CDR2: SGDLS and YYNGEE. This CDR3 reads CASSVEGGRTYNEQFF. The CDR3 DNA reads TGTGCCAGCAGCGTAGAGGGCGGGAGGACCTACAATGAGCAGTTCTTC.

The J gene is TRBJ2-5, the V gene TRBV5-1; 7 nucleotides align to TRBD1. V lost 2 bases to trimming and J lost 5 bases; unmatched junction nucleotides: 6. The CDR3 runs to 14 residues. CDR1 and CDR2 from the germline V gene are SGHRS and YFSETQ. The CDR3 nucleotides are TGCGCCAGCAGCTTCCCGGGACAGTCGGAGACCCAGTACTTC. This encodes CASSFPGQSETQYF.

The chain combines TRBV28 with TRBJ2-7; D remains unclear. Trimming took 3 bases from V and 0 from J, leaving 9 bases between them. The V gene's germline CDR1 is MDHEN and CDR2 SYDVKM. The CDR3 extends over 14 amino acids. The CDR3 spells CASSFGDISYEQYF. The CDR3 DNA sequence: TGTGCCAGCAGTTTTGGTGACATCTCCTACGAGCAGTACTTC. The whole variable domain, filled in from reference TRBV28 and TRBJ2-7, reads DVKVTQSSRYLVKRTGEKVFLECVQDMDHENMFWYRQDPGLGLRLIYFSYDVKMKEKGDIPEGYSVSREKKERFSLILESASTNQTSMYLCASSFGDISYEQYFGPGTRLTVT.

V gene TRBV6-2 or TRBV6-3 combines with J gene TRBJ1-1, with unresolved D. V gave up 0 bases and J gave up 4 bases, with 3 bases separating them. The CDR3 runs 12 residues. The V gene's germline CDR1 is MNHEY and CDR2 SVGEGT. As DNA, the CDR3 is TGTGCCAGCAGTTACTCGACCACTGAAGCTTTCTTT. This sequence encodes CASSYSTTEAFF.

V gene TRBV25-1 combines with J gene TRBJ2-3, with D tentatively TRBD2 (6 bases). Germline lookup yields CDR1 MGHDK and CDR2 SYGVNS. The germline V and J ends were trimmed by 1 base and 4 bases, with 18 bases remaining between them. The CDR3 sequence is 17 residues long. In nucleotides, the CDR3 is TGTGCCAGCAGTGAATCATGGAGCAGGGAGGACGCAGATACGCAGTATTTT. Encoded protein: CASSESWSREDADTQYF.

The rearrangement links TRBV2 to TRBJ2-7; 7 nucleotides agree with TRBD1. This CDR3 has 11 amino acids. V lost 7 bases to trimming and J lost 7 bases; unmatched junction nucleotides: 4. The germline V gene encodes CDR1 SNHLY and CDR2 FYNNEI. DNA of the CDR3: TGTGCCAGCACGGACAGGAGGGAGCAGTACTTC. Translating gives CASTDRREQYF.

The table lists this clone with a few counts. V and J are TRBV6-1 and TRBJ1-2; tentatively, D is TRBD1 (6 bases). Trimming shortened V by 3 bases and J by 8 bases, and 13 bases separated the two germline ends. This CDR3 is 13 amino acids long. Germline assignment: CDR1 MNHNS and CDR2 SASEGT. CDR3 in DNA: TGTGCCAGCAGTGAGCACAGGGAGAAGGGCTACACCTTC. Translation: CASSEHREKGYTF.

This chain joins TRBV7-3 and TRBJ2-1; TRBD2 aligns across 8 bases. Trimming cost V 5 bases and J 0 bases; bases outside gene matches: 6. Germline-derived CDR1 and CDR2 are SGHTA and FQGTGA. The CDR3 consists of 16 residues. For the CDR3, the DNA is TGTGCCAGCAGCACGACCGGGACTAGCTCCTACAATGAGCAGTTCTTC. Translated: CASSTTGTSSYNEQFF.

In its sample, this clone was seen a few times. CDR3 in DNA: TGTGCCAGCAGCCCAGCGCCCGGACAGGGGGCCGACTACGAGCAGTACTTC. This codes for CASSPAPGQGADYEQYF. The chain carries TRBV4-2 and TRBJ2-7, with 11 nucleotides matching TRBD1. J lost 3 bases, V lost 4 bases, and 11 bases had no gene match. Germline loops: CDR1 LGHNA, CDR2 YNFKEQ. The CDR3 loop spans 17 amino acids.

The chain combines TRBV24-1 with TRBJ1-5; no firm D call. Germline V gene sequence: CDR1 KGHDR, CDR2 SFDVKD. The ends were cut back, 2 bases at V and 4 bases at J, with 11 bases in the middle. The CDR3 loop spans 15 amino acids. The CDR3 coding sequence is TGTGCCACCAGTGATTCCGAGACATGGAATCAGCCCCAGCATTTT. Translation gives CATSDSETWNQPQHF.

The J gene is TRBJ2-1, the V gene TRBV3-1 (or the pseudogene TRBV3-2); no reliable D call. The V and J ends lost 1 base and 6 bases respectively, with 10 bases between them. The CDR3 consists of 14 residues. Germline lookup yields CDR1 LGHDT and CDR2 YNNKEL (reference sequence). The chain's CDR3 is CASSQARTSNEQFF. The CDR3 DNA reads as TGTGCCAGCAGCCAAGCCCGGACCTCCAATGAGCAGTTCTTC.